Listed below are T cell receptor beta chains from one sample, sequenced in a study of blood T cell repertoires in COVID-19. Sequencing was performed with immunoSEQ multiplex PCR; in TCRdb, only in-frame clones are kept and a portion is missing. The table has about 240,000 clones, approximately 80% seen once. Sequenced sample: peripheral blood. These receptors were obtained from a woman older than 75 with acute or convalescent COVID-19. The CDR3 runs from the conserved cysteine through the conserved F or W. D genes are given only for firm matches. Not all rows give a size; the values are once, few, many and, for expanded clones, a class.

j_gene: TRBJ2-5
abundance: once
len: 18
v_gene: TRBV3-1/TRBV3-2
d_gene: TRBD1
CDR3nt: TGTGCCAGCAGACTGTCCGGGACAGGGGTAGGAGGACAAGAGACCCAGTACTTC
CDR3aa: CASRLSGTGVGGQETQYF

j_gene: TRBJ2-1
abundance: -
len: 18
v_gene: TRBV28
d_gene: TRBD1
CDR3nt: TGTGCCAGCAGTCCCTACCACTACAGGGGGGCCACCTACAATGAGCAGTTCTTC
CDR3aa: CASSPYHYRGATYNEQFF

j_gene: TRBJ1-5
abundance: -
len: 15
v_gene: TRBV6-5
d_gene: TRBD1
CDR3nt: TGTGCCAGCAGTCAGGACAGGGCAAGCAATCAGCCCCAGCATTTT
CDR3aa: CASSQDRASNQPQHF

j_gene: TRBJ2-2
abundance: -
len: 18
v_gene: TRBV4-2
d_gene: -
CDR3nt: TGTGCCAGCAGCCAAGATCCCGGGACTCGAGGTGGGACCGGGGAGCTGTTTTTT
CDR3aa: CASSQDPGTRGGTGELFF

j_gene: TRBJ1-6
abundance: -
len: 14
v_gene: TRBV18
d_gene: -
CDR3nt: TGTGCCAGCTCACCAAGAGAAGGAGAATCACCCCTCCACTTT
CDR3aa: CASSPREGESPLHF

j_gene: TRBJ1-2
abundance: -
len: 18
v_gene: TRBV5-1
d_gene: -
CDR3nt: TGCGCCAGCAGCTTGGTCTCCGGACAGACCTCAGCTAACTATGGCTACACCTTC
CDR3aa: CASSLVSGQTSANYGYTF

j_gene: TRBJ1-4
abundance: -
len: 15
v_gene: TRBV28
d_gene: TRBD1
CDR3nt: TGTGCCAGCATTACAGGACAGGGACGAGGTGAAAAACTGTTTTTT
CDR3aa: CASITGQGRGEKLFF

j_gene: TRBJ1-6
abundance: few
len: 15
v_gene: TRBV4-1
d_gene: -
CDR3nt: TGCGCCAGCAGCCAAGGTTCGGGGAGGAATTCACCCCTCCACTTT
CDR3aa: CASSQGSGRNSPLHF

j_gene: TRBJ1-6
abundance: -
len: 16
v_gene: TRBV3-1/TRBV3-2
d_gene: -
CDR3nt: TGTGCCAGCAGCCATTCCCTGGGACAAATTAATTCACCCCTCCACTTT
CDR3aa: CASSHSLGQINSPLHF

j_gene: TRBJ1-3
abundance: -
len: 13
v_gene: TRBV30
d_gene: -
CDR3nt: TGTGCCTGGAGTGACCGGTCTGGAAACACCATATATTTT
CDR3aa: CAWSDRSGNTIYF

j_gene: TRBJ2-6
abundance: -
len: 16
v_gene: TRBV28
d_gene: TRBD2
CDR3nt: TGTGCCAGCAGTTTAAGCGGGAGGGCTGGGGCCAACGTCCTGACTTTC
CDR3aa: CASSLSGRAGANVLTF